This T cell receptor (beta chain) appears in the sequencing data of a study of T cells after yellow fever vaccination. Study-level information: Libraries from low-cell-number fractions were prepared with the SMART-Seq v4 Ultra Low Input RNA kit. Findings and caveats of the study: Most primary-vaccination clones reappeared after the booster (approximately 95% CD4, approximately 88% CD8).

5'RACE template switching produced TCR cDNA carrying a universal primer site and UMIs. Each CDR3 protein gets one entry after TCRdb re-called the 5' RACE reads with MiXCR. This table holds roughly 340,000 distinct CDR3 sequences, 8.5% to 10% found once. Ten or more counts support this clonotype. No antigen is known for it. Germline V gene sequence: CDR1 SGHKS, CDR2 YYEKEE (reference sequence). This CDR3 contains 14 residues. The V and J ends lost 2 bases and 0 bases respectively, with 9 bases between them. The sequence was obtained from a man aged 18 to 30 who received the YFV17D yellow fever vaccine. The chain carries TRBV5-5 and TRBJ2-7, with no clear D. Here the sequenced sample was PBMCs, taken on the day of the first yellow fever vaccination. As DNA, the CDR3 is TGTGCCAGCAGCTTACAGTCTTCCTCCTACGAGCAGTACTTC. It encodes CASSLQSSSYEQYF.